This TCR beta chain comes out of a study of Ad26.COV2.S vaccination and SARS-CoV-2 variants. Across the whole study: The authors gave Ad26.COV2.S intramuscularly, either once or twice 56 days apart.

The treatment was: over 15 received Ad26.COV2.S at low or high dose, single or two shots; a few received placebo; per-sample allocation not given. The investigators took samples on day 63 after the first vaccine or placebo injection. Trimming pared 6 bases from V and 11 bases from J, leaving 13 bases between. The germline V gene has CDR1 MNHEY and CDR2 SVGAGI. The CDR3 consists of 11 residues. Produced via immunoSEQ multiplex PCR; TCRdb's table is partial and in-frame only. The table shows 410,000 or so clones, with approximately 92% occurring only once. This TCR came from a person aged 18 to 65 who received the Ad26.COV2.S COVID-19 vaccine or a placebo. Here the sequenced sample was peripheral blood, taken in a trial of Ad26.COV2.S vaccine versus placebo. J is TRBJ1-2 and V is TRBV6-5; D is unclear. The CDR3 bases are TGTGCCAGCAGGTGGGCCCTGGGGTACACCTTC. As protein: CASRWALGYTF.